Each of the 20 T cell receptor beta chains below was sequenced from the same sample in a study of blood T cell repertoires in COVID-19 (dated by TCRdb to the early 2020s). Library preparation was by the immunoSEQ multiplex PCR assay. TCRdb obtained this table from immuneACCESS and retained in-frame rearrangements with V and J assigned. These tables miss some clones; where compared with another copy, unresolved V genes account for less than half of the shortfall, and the remainder is unexplained. The sample table shows more than 95,000 clones, and 79% are seen once. The ten top clones hold 37% of the sample. The sequenced sample consisted of peripheral blood. The receptors shown here come from a middle-aged man with active or convalescent COVID-19.

The genes are TRBV25-1 and TRBJ2-1; TRBD1 is a possible D gene (5 bases). V was trimmed by 6 bases and J by 9 bases, leaving 12 bases between them. Germline CDR1 and CDR2: MGHDK and SYGVNS. The CDR3 has 12 residues. DNA for the CDR3: TGTGCCAGCAGCTCAGGGTTCGGTGAGCAGTTCTTC. Translating gives CASSSGFGEQFF.

The chain carries TRBV6-5 and TRBJ1-6; no definite D call. From germline, CDR1 is MNHEY and CDR2 SVGAGI. V lost 0 bases and J lost 10, with 16 bases in between. The CDR3 length is 16 residues. DNA for the CDR3: TGTGCCAGCAGTTACTCGCCGGACGGACTCAGCTCACCCCTCCACTTT. Its protein product is CASSYSPDGLSSPLHF.

The chain recombines TRBV28 with TRBJ2-2; 9 bases map to TRBD1. J gave up 7 bases and V 5 bases, and 8 bases lay outside the gene matches. The CDR3 extends over 15 amino acids. The germline V gene has CDR1 MDHEN and CDR2 SYDVKM. The CDR3: CASSPWGQGGGELFF. CDR3 coding DNA: TGTGCCAGCAGTCCCTGGGGACAGGGCGGCGGGGAGCTGTTTTTT.

The rearrangement uses TRBV5-1 and TRBJ2-5, with D maybe TRBD2 (5 bases). The CDR3 is 13 residues long. Germline V gene sequence: CDR1 SGHRS, CDR2 YFSETQ. Between the trimmed V and J ends, which lost 0 bases and 4 bases, there was a span of 7 bases. Written as DNA, the CDR3 is TGCGCCAGCAGCTTGGCGGGGTTAGAGACCCAGTACTTC. Translated: CASSLAGLETQYF.

This clone showed up just a few times. The V gene is TRBV6-6, the J gene TRBJ1-5; no firm D call. Germline V CDR1 and CDR2: MNHNY, SVGAGI (reference sequence). The CDR3 sequence is 13 residues long. Between the trimmed V and J ends, which lost 0 bases and 3 bases, there was a span of 3 bases. The CDR3 here is CASSYSVNQPQHF. CDR3 nucleotides: TGTGCCAGCAGTTACTCCGTCAATCAGCCCCAGCATTTT.

The chain carries TRBV7-2 and TRBJ1-2; D gene unclear. V dropped 0 bases and J dropped 8 bases, with 16 bases sitting between them. The CDR3 loop spans 15 amino acids. Germline V gene data show CDR1 as SGHTA and CDR2 as FQGNSA. The CDR3 coding sequence is TGTGCCAGCAGCTTAGCCGGGCAGATCTCGGGAGGCTACACCTTC. This encodes CASSLAGQISGGYTF.

J is TRBJ2-6 and V is TRBV4-2; no firm D call. In germline, CDR1 is LGHNA, CDR2 YNFKEQ. The V gene lost 0 bases and the J gene lost 0 bases, with 9 bases spanning the gap. There are 17 residues in the CDR3. The CDR3 loop reads CASSQELSASGANVLTF. DNA for the CDR3: TGTGCCAGCAGCCAAGAGCTCAGCGCCTCTGGGGCCAACGTCCTGACTTTC.

The chain employs TRBV7-9 and TRBJ1-1; D gene uncertain. Trimming cost V 5 bases and J 3 bases, with 10 bases left between them. The CDR3 runs 13 residues. Germline V gene data show CDR1 as SEHNR and CDR2 as FQNEAQ (reference sequence). DNA for the CDR3: TGTGCCAGCAGCGCCGCATCGGACACTGAAGCTTTCTTT. Protein: CASSAASDTEAFF.

The chain is built from TRBV7-9 and TRBJ1-4; D unresolved. The CDR3 totals 12 residues. The V end lost 2 bases, the J end lost 4 bases, and 2 bases lay between the germline ends. CDR1 SEHNR and CDR2 FQNEAQ come from the germline V gene (reference sequence). The CDR3 nucleotides are TGTGCCAGCAGCTTACATAATGAAAAACTGTTTTTT. It translates to CASSLHNEKLFF. Full variable domain (rest looked up from reference TRBV7-9 and TRBJ1-4): DTGVSQNPRHKITKRGQNVTFRCDPISEHNRLYWYRQTLGQGPEFLTYFQNEAQLEKSRLLSDRFSAERPKGSFSTLEIQRTEQGDSAMYLCASSLHNEKLFFGSGTQLSVL.

V and J are TRBV7-6 and TRBJ1-2, with 7 bases that match TRBD1. CDR1 SGHVS and CDR2 FNYEAQ come from the germline V gene. Trimming at V came to 1 base and at J to 2 bases, leaving 4 bases not matched to a gene. The CDR3 runs to 15 residues. The CDR3 DNA is TGTGCCAGCAGCTTAGGAGGGGGCAGGAACTATGGCTACACCTTC. This encodes CASSLGGGRNYGYTF.

J is TRBJ2-2 and V is TRBV5-4; TRBD1 is a possible D gene (5 bases). Between the trimmed V and J ends, which lost 0 bases and 5 bases, there was a span of 11 bases. The germline V gene has CDR1 SGHNT and CDR2 YYREEE (reference sequence). The CDR3 runs 15 residues. The CDR3 region is CASSLGRAETGELFF. Here the CDR3 DNA reads TGTGCCAGCAGCTTGGGCAGGGCGGAGACCGGGGAGCTGTTTTTT.

The chain uses TRBV24-1 and TRBJ2-3, with D perhaps matching TRBD1 (6 bases). Germline-derived CDR1 and CDR2 are KGHDR and SFDVKD. V was cut by 8 bases and J by 0 bases, with 11 bases left in between. The CDR3 runs to 14 residues. CDR3 sequence (DNA): TGTGCCACCACTCCGGACAGTAGCACAGATACGCAGTATTTT. The encoded protein is CATTPDSSTDTQYF.

This clone appeared a few times. This chain links TRBV13 with TRBJ2-1; perhaps TRBD1 as D (6 bases). The V end was cut by 5 bases, the J end by 4 bases, with 15 bases between. This CDR3 spans 15 amino acids. The germline CDR1 and CDR2 sequences are PRHDT and FYEKMQ (reference sequence). The CDR3 sequence: CASSPHQGGYNEQFF. Written as DNA, the CDR3 is TGTGCCAGCAGCCCACACCAAGGGGGTTACAATGAGCAGTTCTTC.

The chain has TRBV24-1 and TRBJ1-2; 9 bases are a match to TRBD1. Germline CDR1 KGHDR, CDR2 SFDVKD. The CDR3 runs 14 residues. V dropped 4 bases and J dropped 8; count of bases not matched to a gene: 7. The CDR3 DNA reads as TGTGCCACCAGTGACCCCGACAGGGGGAAGGGCTACACCTTC. Translation: CATSDPDRGKGYTF.

The genes are TRBV6-2 or TRBV6-3 and TRBJ2-1, with 7 nucleotides matching TRBD2. This CDR3 has 15 amino acids. The V segment lost 5 bases and the J segment 2 bases; nucleotides outside the gene matches: 6. CDR1 MNHEY and CDR2 SVGEGT come from the germline V gene. CDR3 in amino acids: CASSPSSGAYNEQFF. The CDR3 nucleotides are TGTGCCAGCAGTCCCTCTAGCGGAGCCTACAATGAGCAGTTCTTC.

The chain carries TRBV7-9 and TRBJ1-5, with 8 positions matching TRBD1. The germline V gene has CDR1 SEHNR and CDR2 FQNEAQ (reference sequence). V was clipped by 5 bases and J by 4 bases; unmatched bases: 4. The CDR3 spans 14 residues. As DNA, the CDR3 is TGTGCCAGCAGCCCAAGACAGGGGAATCAGCCCCAGCATTTT. Translating gives CASSPRQGNQPQHF.

CDR3 protein: CASKRKGSAYGYTF. CDR3 bases: TGTGCCAGCAAGCGGAAAGGCTCGGCCTATGGCTACACCTTC. This chain links TRBV6-5 with TRBJ1-2; D uncertain. Trimming stripped 7 bases from V and 4 bases from J, with 16 bases between. The CDR3 spans 14 residues. In germline, CDR1 is MNHEY, CDR2 SVGAGI.

This clone was recorded once. This chain links TRBV5-1 with TRBJ2-5; TRBD1 agrees at 8 bases. The V and J ends lost 4 bases and 1 base, in that order; junction bases with no gene match: 3. The CDR3 sequence is 14 residues long. Germline V gene lookup returns CDR1 SGHRS and CDR2 YFSETQ. In DNA form, the CDR3 reads TGCGCCAGCAGCCTGGGACAGGTCCAAGAGACCCAGTACTTC. Amino acids: CASSLGQVQETQYF.

J is TRBJ1-2 and V is TRBV2, with TRBD1 matching over 10 bases. Germline-derived CDR1 and CDR2 are SNHLY and FYNNEI. J lost 5 bases, V lost 7 bases, and 10 bases had no gene match. The length of the CDR3 is 15 residues. The CDR3, as DNA: TGTGCCAGCATGGGGGGGACAGGGGCCTCTTATGGCTACACCTTC. Its translation is CASMGGTGASYGYTF.

V gene TRBV7-2 combines with J gene TRBJ1-1, with a tentative D call TRBD1 (6 bases). CDR3 length: 14 residues. V was shortened by 4 bases and J by 3 bases, with 12 bases between the two germline ends. CDR1 is SGHTA, CDR2 FQGNSA, per germline. The CDR3: CASSSRGGHTEAFF. The CDR3 coding sequence is TGTGCCAGCAGCTCCCGGGGGGGGCACACTGAAGCTTTCTTT.